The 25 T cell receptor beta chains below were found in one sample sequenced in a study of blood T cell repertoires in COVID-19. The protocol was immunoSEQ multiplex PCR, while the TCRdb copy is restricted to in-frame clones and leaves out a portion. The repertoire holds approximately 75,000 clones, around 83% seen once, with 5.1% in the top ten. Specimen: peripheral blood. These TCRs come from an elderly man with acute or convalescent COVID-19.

The CDR3 protein is CASSLTVLSGGANEQYF. In nucleotides, the CDR3 is TGTGCCAGCAGCTTGACGGTTCTAAGCGGGGGGGCCAACGAGCAGTACTTC. The chain has TRBV5-4 and TRBJ2-7; the match to TRBD2 covers 10 bases. Germline CDR1 is SGHNT and CDR2 is YYREEE (reference sequence). The trim removed 1 base at V and 5 bases at J, leaving 12 bases unmatched. The CDR3 runs to 17 residues.

The CDR3 here is CASSFLQGNYGYTF. CDR3 coding DNA: TGTGCCAGCAGCTTCCTACAGGGTAACTATGGCTACACCTTC. The rearrangement links TRBV7-2 to TRBJ1-2, with D possibly TRBD1 on 6 matching bases. The CDR3 totals 14 residues. The V gene's germline CDR1 is SGHTA and CDR2 FQGNSA. Trimming cost V 3 bases and J 1 base, with 9 bases left between them.

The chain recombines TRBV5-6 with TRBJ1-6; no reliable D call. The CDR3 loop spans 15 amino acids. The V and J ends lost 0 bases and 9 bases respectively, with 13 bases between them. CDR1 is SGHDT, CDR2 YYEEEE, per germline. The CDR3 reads CASSLGVSGGSPLHF. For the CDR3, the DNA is TGTGCCAGCAGCTTGGGGGTATCCGGAGGTTCACCCCTCCACTTT. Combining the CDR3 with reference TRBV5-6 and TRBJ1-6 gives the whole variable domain DAGVTQSPTHLIKTRGQQVTLRCSPKSGHDTVSWYQQALGQGPQFIFQYYEEEERQRGNFPDRFSGHQFPNYSSELNVNALLLGDSALYLCASSLGVSGGSPLHFGNGTRLTVT.

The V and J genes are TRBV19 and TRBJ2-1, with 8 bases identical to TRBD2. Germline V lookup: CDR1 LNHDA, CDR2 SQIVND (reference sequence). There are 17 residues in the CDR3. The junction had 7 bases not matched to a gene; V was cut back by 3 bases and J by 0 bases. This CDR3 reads CASSMPLAGYSYNEQFF. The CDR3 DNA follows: TGTGCCAGTAGTATGCCCCTAGCGGGCTACTCCTACAATGAGCAGTTCTTC.

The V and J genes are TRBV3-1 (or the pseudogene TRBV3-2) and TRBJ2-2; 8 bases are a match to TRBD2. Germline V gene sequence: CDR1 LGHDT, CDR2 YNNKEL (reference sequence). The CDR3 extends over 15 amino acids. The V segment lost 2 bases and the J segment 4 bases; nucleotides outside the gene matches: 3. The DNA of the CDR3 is TGTGCCAGCAGCCAAAGGGGACTAGTCACCGGGGAGCTGTTTTTT. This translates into CASSQRGLVTGELFF.

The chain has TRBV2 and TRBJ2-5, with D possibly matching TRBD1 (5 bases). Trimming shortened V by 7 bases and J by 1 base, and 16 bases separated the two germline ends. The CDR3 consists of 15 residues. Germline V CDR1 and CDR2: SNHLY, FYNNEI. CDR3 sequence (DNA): TGTGCCAGCATTACTACTGCAGGGCCCCAAGAGACCCAGTACTTC. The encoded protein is CASITTAGPQETQYF.

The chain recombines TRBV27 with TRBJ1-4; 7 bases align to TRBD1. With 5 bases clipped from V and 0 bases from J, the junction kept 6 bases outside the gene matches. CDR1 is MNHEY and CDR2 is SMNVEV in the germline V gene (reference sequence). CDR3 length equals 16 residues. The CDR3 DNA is TGTGCCAGCAGTCCACGGGACAGTGCAACTAATGAAAAACTGTTTTTT. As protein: CASSPRDSATNEKLFF.

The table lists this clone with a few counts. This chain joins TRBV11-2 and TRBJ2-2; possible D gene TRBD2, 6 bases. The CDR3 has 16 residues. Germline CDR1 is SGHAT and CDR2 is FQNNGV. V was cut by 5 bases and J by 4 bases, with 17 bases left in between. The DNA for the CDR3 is TGTGCCAGCAGCCTAGCGACAGAGATTTTCACCGGGGAGCTGTTTTTT. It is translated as CASSLATEIFTGELFF.

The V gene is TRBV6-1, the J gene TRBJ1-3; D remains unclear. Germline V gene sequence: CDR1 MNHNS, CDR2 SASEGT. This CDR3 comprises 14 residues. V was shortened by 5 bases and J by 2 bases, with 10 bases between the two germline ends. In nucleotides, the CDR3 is TGTGCCAGCAGTTCGAGGGAGGCTGGAAACACCATATATTTT. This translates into CASSSREAGNTIYF.

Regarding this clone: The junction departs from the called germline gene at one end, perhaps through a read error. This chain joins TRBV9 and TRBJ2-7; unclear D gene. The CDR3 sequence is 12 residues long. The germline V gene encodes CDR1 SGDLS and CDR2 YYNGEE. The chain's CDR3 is CASTRDSDEQYF. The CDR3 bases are TGTGCCAGCACCCGAGACTCCGACGAGCAGTACTTC.

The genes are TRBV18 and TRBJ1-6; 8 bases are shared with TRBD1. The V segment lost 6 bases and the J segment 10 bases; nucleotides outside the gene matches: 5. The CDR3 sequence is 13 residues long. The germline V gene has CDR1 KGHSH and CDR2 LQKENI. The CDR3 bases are TGTGCCAGCTCGCAGGGGGCAGGATCACCCCTCCACTTT. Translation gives CASSQGAGSPLHF.

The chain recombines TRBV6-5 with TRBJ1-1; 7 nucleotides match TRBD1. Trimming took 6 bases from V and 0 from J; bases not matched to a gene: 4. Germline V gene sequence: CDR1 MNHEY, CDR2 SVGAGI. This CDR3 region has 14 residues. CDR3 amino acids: CASRWDRLNTEAFF. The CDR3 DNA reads TGTGCCAGCAGGTGGGACAGACTGAACACTGAAGCTTTCTTT.

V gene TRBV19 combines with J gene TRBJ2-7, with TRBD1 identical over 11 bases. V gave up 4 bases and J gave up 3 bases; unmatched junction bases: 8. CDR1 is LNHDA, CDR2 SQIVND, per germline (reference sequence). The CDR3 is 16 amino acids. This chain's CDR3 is CASSTTGTGGVYEQYF. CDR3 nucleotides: TGTGCCAGTAGTACCACCGGGACAGGGGGTGTCTACGAGCAGTACTTC. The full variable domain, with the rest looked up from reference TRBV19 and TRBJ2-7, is DGGITQSPKYLFRKEGQNVTLSCEQNLNHDAMYWYRQDPGQGLRLIYYSQIVNDFQKGDIAEGYSVSREKKESFPLTVTSAQKNPTAFYLCASSTTGTGGVYEQYFGPGTRLTVT.

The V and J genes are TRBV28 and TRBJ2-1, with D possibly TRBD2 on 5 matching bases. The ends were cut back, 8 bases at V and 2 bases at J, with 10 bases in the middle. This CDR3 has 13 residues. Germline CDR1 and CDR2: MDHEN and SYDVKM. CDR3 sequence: CASVSVPYNEQFF. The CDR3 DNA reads TGTGCCAGCGTTAGCGTTCCCTACAATGAGCAGTTCTTC.

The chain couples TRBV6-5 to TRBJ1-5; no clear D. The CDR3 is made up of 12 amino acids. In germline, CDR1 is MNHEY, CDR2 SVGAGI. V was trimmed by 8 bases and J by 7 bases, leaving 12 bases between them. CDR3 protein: CASWANGQPQHF. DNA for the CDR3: TGTGCCAGCTGGGCAAATGGACAGCCCCAGCATTTT.

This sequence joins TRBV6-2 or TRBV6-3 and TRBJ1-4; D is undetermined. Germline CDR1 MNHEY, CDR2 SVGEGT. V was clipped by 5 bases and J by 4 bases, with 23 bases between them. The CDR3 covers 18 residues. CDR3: CASSPRGLRRTYNEKLFF. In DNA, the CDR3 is TGTGCCAGCAGTCCCAGAGGATTGCGGCGGACTTATAATGAAAAACTGTTTTTT.

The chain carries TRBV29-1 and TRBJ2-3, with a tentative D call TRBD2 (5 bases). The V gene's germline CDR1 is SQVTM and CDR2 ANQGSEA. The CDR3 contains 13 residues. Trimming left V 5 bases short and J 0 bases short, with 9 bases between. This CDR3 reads CSVKDSSTDTQYF. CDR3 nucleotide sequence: TGCAGCGTTAAGGACTCTAGCACAGATACGCAGTATTTT.

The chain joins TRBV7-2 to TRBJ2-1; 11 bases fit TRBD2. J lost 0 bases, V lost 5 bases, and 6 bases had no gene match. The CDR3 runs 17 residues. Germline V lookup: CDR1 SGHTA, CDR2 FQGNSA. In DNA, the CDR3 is TGTGCCAGCAGCCCATCGGGACTAGCGGACTCCTACAATGAGCAGTTCTTC. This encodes CASSPSGLADSYNEQFF.

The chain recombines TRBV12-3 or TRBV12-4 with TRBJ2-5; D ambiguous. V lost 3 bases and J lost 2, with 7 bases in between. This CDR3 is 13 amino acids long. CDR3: CASSFGEQETQYF. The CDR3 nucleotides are TGTGCCAGCAGTTTTGGAGAACAAGAGACCCAGTACTTC.

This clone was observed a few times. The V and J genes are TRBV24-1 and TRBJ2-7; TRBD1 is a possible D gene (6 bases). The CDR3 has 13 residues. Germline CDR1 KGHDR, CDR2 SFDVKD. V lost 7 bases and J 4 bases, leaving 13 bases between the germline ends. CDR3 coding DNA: TGTGCCACCAGCAGGGGCACGGCTTACGAGCAGTACTTC. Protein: CATSRGTAYEQYF.

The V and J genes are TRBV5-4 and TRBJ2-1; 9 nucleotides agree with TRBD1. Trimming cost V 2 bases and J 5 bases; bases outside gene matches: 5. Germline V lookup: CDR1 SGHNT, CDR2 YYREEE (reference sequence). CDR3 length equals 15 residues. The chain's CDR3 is CASSFPGTGNNEQFF. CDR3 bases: TGTGCCAGCAGCTTCCCCGGGACAGGGAACAATGAGCAGTTCTTC.

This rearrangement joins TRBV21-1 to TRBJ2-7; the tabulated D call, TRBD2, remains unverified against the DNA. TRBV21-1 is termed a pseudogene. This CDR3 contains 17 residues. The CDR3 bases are TGTGCCAGCAGGGAGTGGGTTCCACGCGGGAACGTCTACGAGCAGTACTTC. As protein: CASREWVPRGNVYEQYF.

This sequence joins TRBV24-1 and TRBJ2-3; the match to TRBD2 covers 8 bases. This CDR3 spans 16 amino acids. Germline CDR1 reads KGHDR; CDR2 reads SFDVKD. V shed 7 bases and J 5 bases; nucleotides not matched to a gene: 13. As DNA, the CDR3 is TGTGCCACCAGCCGCCTTGGCGGGGGGCCAAAAGATACGCAGTATTTT. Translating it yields CATSRLGGGPKDTQYF.

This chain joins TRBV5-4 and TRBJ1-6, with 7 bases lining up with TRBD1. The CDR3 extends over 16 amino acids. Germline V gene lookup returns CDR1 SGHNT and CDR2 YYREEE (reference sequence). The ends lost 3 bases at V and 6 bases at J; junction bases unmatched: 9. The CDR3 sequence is CASSSDRASPNSPLHF. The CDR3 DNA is TGTGCCAGCAGCTCAGACAGGGCCAGCCCTAATTCACCCCTCCACTTT.

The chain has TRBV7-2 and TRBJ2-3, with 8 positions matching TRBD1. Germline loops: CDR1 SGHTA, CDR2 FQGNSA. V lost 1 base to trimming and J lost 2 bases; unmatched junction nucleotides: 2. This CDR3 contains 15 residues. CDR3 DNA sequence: TGTGCCAGCAGCTTAGGGACAGGGTACACAGATACGCAGTATTTT. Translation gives CASSLGTGYTDTQYF.